These 26 T cell receptor beta chains came from one sample sequenced in a study of T cells after posttransplantation cyclophosphamide. Sequenced by immunoSEQ multiplex PCR; TCRdb stores in-frame clones only, minus some. There are 12,000 or so clones in the sample, none observed a single time. Cyclophosphamide on days +3 and +4 followed busulfan-fludarabine conditioning and a marrow graft. The sample consisted of PBMCs, taken after allogeneic stem cell transplant with posttransplant cyclophosphamide. The receptors were gathered from a female patient aged 40-50 years who received an allogeneic stem cell transplant from a related donor, was CMV-positive, and had acute GVHD only. Some of the T cells may derive from the graft donor.

This clone was observed a few times. V gene TRBV21-1 combines with J gene TRBJ1-2; TRBD1 is the table's D call, not checked against the DNA. TRBV21-1 is annotated as a pseudogene. This CDR3 contains 14 residues. The CDR3 spells CASTTRGRNYGYTF. DNA of the CDR3: TGTGCCAGCACTACTAGGGGGCGCAACTATGGCTACACCTTC.

This clone was counted many times. This chain joins TRBV7-2 and TRBJ2-7; 9 nucleotides align to TRBD1. Losses at the gene ends were 3 bases for V and 7 bases for J; bases not matched to a gene: 10. The CDR3 has 15 amino acids. CDR1 is SGHTA and CDR2 is FQGNSA in the germline V gene. The CDR3 reads CASSFKQGAVGEQYV. The DNA of the CDR3 is TGTGCCAGCAGCTTCAAACAGGGGGCGGTAGGGGAGCAGTACGTC.

This clone was observed at least ten times. The CDR3 spells CATGSGLYNEQFF. In nucleotides, the CDR3 is TGTGCCACCGGATCGGGTCTCTACAATGAGCAGTTCTTC. This rearrangement joins TRBV15 to TRBJ2-1, with unresolved D. The CDR3 sequence is 13 residues long. Germline V CDR1 and CDR2: LNHNV, YYDKDF (reference sequence). Trimming pared 8 bases from V and 3 bases from J, leaving 11 bases between.

This clone showed up many times. The chain recombines TRBV14 with TRBJ1-1, with 9 bases aligning to TRBD1. Germline V gene sequence: CDR1 SGHDN, CDR2 FVKESK. The CDR3 totals 15 residues. Losses at the gene ends were 3 bases for V and 6 bases for J; bases not matched to a gene: 8. CDR3 residues: CASSQRQGVRAEAFF. In DNA form, the CDR3 reads TGTGCCAGCAGCCAGCGACAGGGGGTTAGGGCTGAAGCTTTCTTT.

This clone came up a few times. The chain combines TRBV25-1 with TRBJ2-2; tentatively, D is TRBD2 (5 bases). The germline CDR1 and CDR2 sequences are MGHDK and SYGVNS. Trimming pared 1 base from V and 5 bases from J, leaving 14 bases between. The CDR3 length is 16 residues. The CDR3 nucleotides are TGTGCCAGCAGTGAATCGGGCTTAACGGGGACCGGGGAGCTGTTTTTT. This encodes CASSESGLTGTGELFF.

This clone was detected ten times or more. The chain combines TRBV11-2 with TRBJ1-4; no reliable D call. CDR3 size: 17 residues. V shed 5 bases and J shed 0 bases, with 16 bases lying between them. Looked up from germline, CDR1 is SGHAT and CDR2 is FQNNGV. Written as DNA, the CDR3 is TGTGCCAGCAGCGGGCCGGGAAGGACCGCAACTAATGAAAAACTGTTTTTT. Encoded protein: CASSGPGRTATNEKLFF. Looking up the rest from reference TRBV11-2 and TRBJ1-4 gives the full variable domain: EAGVAQSPRYKIIEKRQSVAFWCNPISGHATLYWYQQILGQGPKLLIQFQNNGVVDDSQLPKDRFSAERLKGVDSTLKIQPAKLEDSAVYLCASSGPGRTATNEKLFFGSGTQLSVL.

This clone was counted between two and nine times. The chain carries TRBV9 and TRBJ1-2; D is possibly TRBD1 (5 bases). The CDR3 covers 15 residues. The V and J ends lost 0 bases and 4 bases respectively, with 13 bases between them. Germline CDR1 reads SGDLS; CDR2 reads YYNGEE. The CDR3 spells CASSVASGWGYGYTF. The CDR3, as DNA: TGTGCCAGCAGCGTAGCTTCAGGGTGGGGCTATGGCTACACCTTC. Full variable domain (rest looked up from reference TRBV9 and TRBJ1-2): DSGVTQTPKHLITATGQRVTLRCSPRSGDLSVYWYQQSLDQGLQFLIQYYNGEERAKGNILERFSAQQFPDLHSELNLSSLELGDSALYFCASSVASGWGYGYTFGSGTRLTVV.

This clone was detected ten times or more. The chain uses TRBV18 and TRBJ2-7; 9 nucleotides align to TRBD1. Germline CDR1 is KGHSH and CDR2 is LQKENI. V gave up 1 base and J gave up 9 bases; unmatched junction bases: 7. This CDR3 region has 14 residues. CDR3 sequence: CASSPQGQGELQYV. CDR3 bases: TGTGCCAGCTCACCACAGGGACAGGGCGAGTTGCAGTACGTC.

This clone came up many times. J is TRBJ2-2 and V is TRBV29-1; 8 nucleotides agree with TRBD1. The CDR3 extends over 12 amino acids. Germline V gene lookup returns CDR1 SQVTM and CDR2 ANQGSEA. After removal of 4 bases from V and 6 bases from J, the junction contained 1 base not matched to a gene. Here the CDR3 DNA reads TGCAGCGTTGTCAGGGGGCCCGGGGAGCTGTTTTTT. Encoded protein: CSVVRGPGELFF.

This clone came up many times. The chain has TRBV27 and TRBJ1-2, with D perhaps TRBD1 (5 bases). The length of the CDR3 is 14 residues. V shed 6 bases and J shed 3 bases, with 14 bases lying between them. Germline V gene sequence: CDR1 MNHEY, CDR2 SMNVEV (reference sequence). CDR3 bases: TGTGCCAGCAGCACTTTCCAGGGTGACTATGGCTACACCTTC. Encoded protein: CASSTFQGDYGYTF.

This clone was seen many times. The V gene is TRBV7-2, the J gene TRBJ2-1; 9 bases map to TRBD2. The CDR3 is made up of 12 amino acids. In germline, CDR1 is SGHTA, CDR2 FQGNSA. V dropped 11 bases and J dropped 6; count of bases not matched to a gene: 5. CDR3 residues: CAAGGGTNEQFF. CDR3 in DNA: TGTGCCGCGGGGGGGGGAACCAATGAGCAGTTCTTC. Full variable domain (missing parts from reference TRBV7-2 and TRBJ2-1): GAGVSQSPSNKVTEKGKDVELRCDPISGHTALYWYRQSLGQGLEFLIYFQGNSAPDKSGLPSDRFSAERTGGSVSTLTIQRTQQEDSAVYLCAAGGGTNEQFFGPGTRLTVL.

The chain carries TRBV7-9 and TRBJ2-5; 8 bases are a match to TRBD1. The CDR3 runs 13 residues. With V trimmed by 6 bases and J by 5 bases, 5 bases remained unmatched. Germline CDR1 reads SEHNR; CDR2 reads FQNEAQ (reference sequence). The CDR3 bases are TGTGCCAGCAGAGGACAGGGCTATGAGACCCAGTACTTC. Its translation is CASRGQGYETQYF.

This clone was counted ten times or more. V usage is TRBV27 and J usage is TRBJ2-3; TRBD2 might be the D (6 bases). Per the germline V gene, CDR1 is MNHEY and CDR2 is SMNVEV (reference sequence). V was shortened by 3 bases and J by 4 bases, with 11 bases between the two germline ends. This CDR3 region has 14 residues. CDR3 DNA: TGTGCCAGCAGTTTGGGGGAGGTGTCAGATACGCAGTATTTT. Translated: CASSLGEVSDTQYF.

This clone was seen at least ten times. The rearrangement links TRBV29-1 to TRBJ2-2, with 10 nucleotides matching TRBD2. V gave up 6 bases and J gave up 2 bases; unmatched junction bases: 12. CDR3 size: 17 residues. Germline-derived CDR1 and CDR2 are SQVTM and ANQGSEA. The CDR3 loop reads CSVKTSGSFSNTGELFF. In DNA form, the CDR3 reads TGCAGCGTAAAGACTAGCGGGTCATTTTCTAACACCGGGGAGCTGTTTTTT.

This clone was detected many times. The rearrangement uses TRBV2 and TRBJ1-5, with D unclear. Germline V gene data show CDR1 as SNHLY and CDR2 as FYNNEI. With 6 bases removed from V and 3 bases from J, the gap between germline ends came to 9 bases. The CDR3 is 13 amino acids. CDR3 in amino acids: CASSRSANQPQHF. The CDR3 region has the DNA TGTGCCAGCAGCCGAAGCGCCAATCAGCCCCAGCATTTT.

This clone was counted only a few times. CDR3 coding DNA: TGTGCCAGCAGCTCCCGGGACTCACAAGAGACCCAGTACTTC. Translating it yields CASSSRDSQETQYF. The V gene is TRBV7-9, the J gene TRBJ2-5, with a weak D call TRBD2 (6 bases). V lost 4 bases and J lost 2, with 11 bases in between. The CDR3 consists of 14 residues. In germline, CDR1 is SEHNR, CDR2 FQNEAQ (reference sequence).

Ten or more counts support this clone. The J gene is TRBJ2-3, the V gene TRBV7-3; 7 bases match TRBD2. The CDR3 runs 15 residues. The J segment lost 0 bases and the V segment lost 5 bases, leaving 5 bases of the junction unmatched. Looked up from germline, CDR1 is SGHTA and CDR2 is FQGTGA. In nucleotides, the CDR3 is TGTGCCAGCAGCCCTCTAGCGGATAGCACAGATACGCAGTATTTT. This codes for CASSPLADSTDTQYF.

Ten or more counts support this clone. CDR3 in DNA: TGTGCCAGCAGTGAATCCAGGGGGAACTATGGCTACACCTTC. Its protein product is CASSESRGNYGYTF. V and J are TRBV6-1 and TRBJ1-2; 7 positions match TRBD1. The germline gives CDR1 MNHNS, CDR2 SASEGT. The J segment lost 2 bases and the V segment lost 2 bases, leaving 2 bases of the junction unmatched. The CDR3 consists of 14 residues.

This clone was detected many times. This chain joins TRBV9 and TRBJ2-7; TRBD1 might be the D (6 bases). V dropped 3 bases and J dropped 0 bases, with 10 bases sitting between them. CDR1 SGDLS and CDR2 YYNGEE come from the germline V gene. CDR3 length equals 14 residues. CDR3 DNA sequence: TGTGCCAGCAGCGGGTGGGACAACTCCTACGAGCAGTACTTC. Translation gives CASSGWDNSYEQYF.

In its sample, this clone was seen many times. The chain combines TRBV5-4 with TRBJ2-2, with 7 bases aligning to TRBD1. The CDR3 has 14 amino acids. Germline V gene sequence: CDR1 SGHNT, CDR2 YYREEE (reference sequence). V shed 3 bases, J shed 1 base, and the junction held 0 bases outside the gene matches. DNA for the CDR3: TGTGCCAGCAGCTGGGACAGGAACACCGGGGAGCTGTTTTTT. It translates to CASSWDRNTGELFF.

The table lists this clone with many counts. V usage is TRBV14 and J usage is TRBJ2-3; D gene unclear. Trimming took 2 bases from V and 5 from J, leaving 8 bases between them. Per germline, CDR1 SGHDN and CDR2 FVKESK. This CDR3 has 13 residues. The CDR3 DNA reads TGTGCCAGCAGCCAAATGACGGGAGATACGCAGTATTTT. Its translation is CASSQMTGDTQYF.

In its sample, this clone was seen a few times. V gene TRBV5-1 combines with J gene TRBJ2-2; a possible D gene is TRBD2 (5 bases). Germline CDR1 is SGHRS and CDR2 is YFSETQ. The ends were cut back, 2 bases at V and 3 bases at J, with 14 bases in the middle. This CDR3 has 16 amino acids. The CDR3 region is CASSFPGSYYTGELFF. CDR3 DNA sequence: TGCGCCAGCAGCTTTCCGGGATCCTACTACACCGGGGAGCTGTTTTTT.

The chain recombines TRBV6-6 with TRBJ2-1, with 9 nucleotides matching TRBD1. This CDR3 contains 15 residues. The V segment lost 4 bases and the J segment 7 bases; nucleotides outside the gene matches: 8. In germline, CDR1 is MNHNY, CDR2 SVGAGI (reference sequence). CDR3 nucleotides: TGTGCCAGCAGTTTCCCCGGGACAGGGCTTAATGAGCAGTTCTTC. Protein product: CASSFPGTGLNEQFF.

Only a few counts were recorded for this clone. V is TRBV7-7 and J is TRBJ1-4; D remains unclear. The CDR3 covers 15 residues. From germline, CDR1 is SSHAT and CDR2 FNYEAQ (reference sequence). In DNA form, the CDR3 reads TGTGCTAGCCCCCCTGGGCGCGCAACTAATGAAAAACTGTTTTTT. Its translation: CASPPGRATNEKLFF.

This clone was counted at least ten times. CDR3 residues: CARERQWDLASPNEQFF. CDR3 sequence (DNA): TGTGCCAGAGAACGCCAATGGGATCTAGCGTCCCCCAATGAGCAGTTCTTC. The genes are TRBV19 and TRBJ2-1; TRBD2 might be the D (6 bases). Germline CDR1 and CDR2: LNHDA and SQIVND (reference sequence). V gave up 9 bases and J gave up 6 bases, with 27 bases separating them. The CDR3 spans 17 residues.

The table lists this clone with many counts. The chain joins TRBV7-3 to TRBJ1-1; D unresolved. The CDR3 has 13 residues. The V and J ends lost 0 bases and 7 bases respectively, with 9 bases between them. CDR1 and CDR2 from the germline V gene are SGHTA and FQGTGA. The CDR3 loop reads CASSLTQLNEAFF. The CDR3 coding sequence is TGTGCCAGCAGCTTAACACAGCTCAATGAAGCTTTCTTT.